This T cell receptor (beta chain) was found in a study of blood T cells in healthy people across ages. This clonotype turned up a few times. A J-beta primer mix and a sample-barcoded 5' primer were used in a second PCR of about 7 to 11 cycles. TCRdb used MiXCR to reprocess the 5' RACE reads, holding one entry per CDR3 protein. Of more than 650,000 distinct CDR3 sequences listed, around a fifth are singletons. The CDR3 extends over 17 amino acids. With 3 bases clipped from V and 3 bases from J, the junction kept 11 bases outside the gene matches. Germline CDR1 reads SGHRS; CDR2 reads YFSETQ. Specimen: blood. The chain combines TRBV5-1 with TRBJ1-1; 10 nucleotides align to TRBD1. This clonotype was sampled from a man between 65 and 80 years old in good health. This chain's CDR3 is CASSYLGQGLMDTEAFF. CDR3 nucleotides: TGCGCCAGCAGCTACCTGGGACAGGGGTTGATGGACACTGAAGCTTTCTTT.